A single T cell receptor (beta chain) is shown here with its context. As yet, its antigen is unknown. This entry is derived from a study of shared clonotypes between healthy human individuals. Findings and limits, study-wide: Sharing across several donors was seen in around 5% of naive CD4 clonotypes.

Genomic DNA (from each subset) was split evenly across several immunoSEQ plates. Profiling relied on immunoSEQ multiplex PCR, and the TCRdb table lists in-frame clones only, not all of them. The sample records over a million clones, more than 95% being singletons. The sequencing sample was made of naive CD4+ T cells sorted from blood. Stated subset: CD45RA+ positively selected. This receptor was taken from a man under 40 in good health.

The CDR3 bases are TGCGCCAGCGGGGGACAGGGCGGCTATGGCTACACCTTC. Residues: CASGGQGGYGYTF. The chain has TRBV10-2 and TRBJ1-2, with 9 bases lining up with TRBD1. The length of the CDR3 is 13 residues. The ends lost 8 bases at V and 4 bases at J; junction bases unmatched: 5. Germline V gives CDR1 WSHSY, CDR2 SAAADI.